Given below is one T cell receptor (beta chain) in context. Its matching antigen is unknown. Cyclophosphamide on days +3 and +4 followed busulfan-fludarabine conditioning and a marrow graft. Data came from immunoSEQ multiplex PCR; TCRdb stores just in-frame clones and leaves some out. The repertoire shows 5,500 to 7,500 clones, none seen only once; the top ten take roughly 53%. The data were obtained in a study of T cells after posttransplantation cyclophosphamide. Whole-study findings and limits: Recipient CMV seropositivity and CMV reactivation strongly tracked TRB clonality. Later post-transplant blood repertoires were often dominated by donor CD8+ memory clones. Tissue-infiltrating T cells from skin or gut overlapped little with blood T cells.

The germline CDR1 and CDR2 sequences are SGHAT and FQNNGV. The CDR3 covers 16 residues. Trimming cost V 2 bases and J 4 bases; bases outside gene matches: 6. V usage is TRBV11-2 and J usage is TRBJ2-7, with TRBD2 matching over 12 bases. Sequencing was performed on PBMCs, taken after allogeneic stem cell transplant with posttransplant cyclophosphamide. The source is a male patient aged 50 to 59 who received an allogeneic stem cell transplant from an unrelated donor, was CMV-positive, and had acute GVHD only. The T cells may partly be graft donor cells. CDR3 sequence (DNA): TGTGCCAGCAGCTTACTTTCTAGCGGGAGGGGTTACGAGCAGTACTTC. Amino acid sequence: CASSLLSSGRGYEQYF.